Included here is one T cell receptor beta chain sequence, with context. Antigen: not known. V lost 0 bases to trimming and J lost 2 bases, with 14 bases between them. This CDR3 has 16 amino acids. Looked up from germline, CDR1 is LGHNA and CDR2 is YSLEER. The sample originates from a study of cytomegalovirus exposure and HLA in healthy donors. Study outcomes and limitations: A later analysis linked about 17,000 TCR beta sequences to HLA alleles at 0.05 false discovery rate.

Primers for the PCR totalled 60 Vbeta and 13 Jbeta. Only in-frame clones appear in the TCRdb table, and some are missing; sequencing was by immunoSEQ multiplex PCR. In the table there are 100,000 to 150,000 clones, around four fifths of which are singletons. The chain carries TRBV4-3 and TRBJ2-7; D gene ambiguous. The sequencing input was PBMCs. The receptor's source is a female donor in good health and CMV-seronegative. The CDR3 protein is CASSQDARFEAYEQYF. As DNA, the CDR3 is TGCGCCAGCAGCCAAGATGCGCGTTTTGAGGCCTACGAGCAGTACTTC.